The clone carrying this TCR beta chain was seen once. V lost 1 base to trimming and J lost 1 base, with 4 bases between them. The CDR3 length is 14 residues. Germline assignment: CDR1 SGHTA and CDR2 FQGTGA. The assay was immunoSEQ multiplex PCR, and TCRdb's table has in-frame clones only and misses some. Of approximately 53,000 clones in the sample, around 89% were seen once. This sample is part of a study of T cell changes during pregnancy in multiple sclerosis. The genes are TRBV7-3 and TRBJ2-2, with D unresolved. Sequenced here: peripheral blood, sampled after pregnancy. This receptor was identified in a female donor in good health, enrolled as a control in a pregnancy study. The CDR3 bases are TGTGCCAGCAGCTTAAAACAGAACACCGGGGAGCTGTTTTTT. This sequence encodes CASSLKQNTGELFF.